This record concerns one T cell receptor beta chain sequence. The sample has other DNA sequences that encode this CDR3 too. This specimen belongs to a study of beta chain features in type 1 diabetes. With V trimmed by 3 bases and J by 4 bases, 1 base remained unmatched. This CDR3 comprises 13 residues. Germline CDR1 reads SGDLS; CDR2 reads YYNGEE. The investigators reverse transcribed all of the isolated RNA, so they sequenced expressed TCRB transcripts. Only in-frame clones appear in the TCRdb table, and some are missing; sequencing was by immunoSEQ multiplex PCR. This sample yields 200,000 to 250,000 clones, of which 7.5% to 10% are seen a single time; about 0.037% belongs to the top ten.

This chain uses TRBV9 with TRBJ1-1; TRBD1 aligns across 9 bases. Sequencing input: naive CD4+ T cells from blood. The TCR sequence derives from a woman aged 18-29 years in good health. CDR3 coding DNA: TGTGCCAGCAGCGAGACAGGGGGCACTGAAGCTTTCTTT. Translating gives CASSETGGTEAFF.